Each of the 21 T cell receptor beta chains below was sequenced from the same sample in a study of blood T cells in healthy people across ages. The authors ran a second PCR of roughly 6 to 12 cycles using a sample-barcoded 5' primer and a J-beta primer mix. Each CDR3 protein is one row after TCRdb ran MiXCR on the 5' RACE reads. The data show some 1.5 million distinct CDR3 sequences, approximately 28% seen once. Input material: blood. The origin of the receptors is a woman aged 25 to 39 in good health.

The chain uses TRBV27 and TRBJ1-2, with 9 positions matching TRBD1. The CDR3 runs to 15 residues. Trimming at V came to 3 bases and at J to 4 bases, leaving 6 bases not matched to a gene. Germline CDR1 reads MNHEY; CDR2 reads SMNVEV (reference sequence). CDR3 nucleotides: TGTGCCAGCAGTTTCCGGACAGGGGTATCCTATGGCTACACCTTC. It yields the protein CASSFRTGVSYGYTF.

This clonotype was found a few times. V usage is TRBV28 and J usage is TRBJ1-5, with TRBD1 as a possible D gene (6 bases). This CDR3 has 14 amino acids. In germline, CDR1 is MDHEN, CDR2 SYDVKM. V lost 5 bases, J lost 3 bases, and 11 bases lay in between. This CDR3 is CASSHDRINQPQHF. CDR3 DNA: TGTGCCAGCAGTCACGACAGGATCAATCAGCCCCAGCATTTT.

In its sample, this clonotype was seen many times. The chain employs TRBV10-3 and TRBJ1-1, with TRBD1 matching 7 bases. CDR1 is ENHRY and CDR2 is SYGVKD in the germline V gene. The CDR3 length is 12 residues. Trimming took 6 bases from V and 4 from J; bases not matched to a gene: 2. CDR3 sequence: CAIRAGGTEAFF. For the CDR3, the DNA is TGTGCCATCAGGGCAGGGGGCACTGAAGCTTTCTTT.

The chain combines TRBV6-5 with TRBJ2-2; D remains ambiguous. V dropped 4 bases and J dropped 7 bases, with 4 bases sitting between them. The CDR3 loop spans 11 amino acids. CDR1 MNHEY and CDR2 SVGAGI come from the germline V gene. The CDR3 loop is CASSSVGELFF. Written as DNA, the CDR3 is TGTGCCAGCAGTTCGGTCGGGGAGCTGTTTTTT.

The V gene is TRBV29-1, the J gene TRBJ1-1, with a possible D match to TRBD1 (5 bases). Between the trimmed V and J ends, which lost 1 base and 5 bases, there was a span of 14 bases. The germline V gene encodes CDR1 SQVTM and CDR2 ANQGSEA. This CDR3 is 14 amino acids long. The CDR3 loop reads CSVEGQGKRTEAFF. The CDR3 nucleotides read TGCAGCGTTGAAGGCCAGGGAAAGAGAACTGAAGCTTTCTTT.

This clonotype was recorded at least ten times. CDR3 DNA: TGTGCCAGCAGCTTCGCAGGGGCCAGGGAGACCCAGTACTTC. Its translation is CASSFAGARETQYF. This rearrangement joins TRBV3-1 to TRBJ2-5; D may be TRBD1 (6 bases). The CDR3 runs to 14 residues. Germline values: CDR1 LGHDT, CDR2 YNNKEL (reference sequence). The V end lost 5 bases, the J end lost 5 bases, and 15 bases lay between the germline ends.

This clonotype was counted between two and nine times. This chain links TRBV9 with TRBJ1-6; D remains unclear. V was clipped by 2 bases and J by 9 bases, with 9 bases between them. CDR1 and CDR2 from the germline V gene are SGDLS and YYNGEE. The CDR3 extends over 13 amino acids. CDR3 nucleotides: TGTGCCAGCAGCGTTAATGAGTTTTCACCCCTCCACTTT. Translating it yields CASSVNEFSPLHF.

The V call is TRBV19, the J call TRBJ2-7, with 10 bases matching TRBD2. Germline assignment: CDR1 LNHDA and CDR2 SQIVND (reference sequence). There are 16 residues in the CDR3. Trimming cost V 6 bases and J 0 bases; bases outside gene matches: 8. The DNA for the CDR3 is TGTGCCAGTAGCACCCGGACTAGCGGTAGCTCCTACGAGCAGTACTTC. Translating gives CASSTRTSGSSYEQYF. The variable domain in full, with the rest retrieved from reference TRBV19 and TRBJ2-7, is DGGITQSPKYLFRKEGQNVTLSCEQNLNHDAMYWYRQDPGQGLRLIYYSQIVNDFQKGDIAEGYSVSREKKESFPLTVTSAQKNPTAFYLCASSTRTSGSSYEQYFGPGTRLTVT.

The chain couples TRBV7-2 to TRBJ1-1; D gene uncertain. CDR3 length: 16 amino acids. V lost 0 bases and J lost 4, with 15 bases in between. Germline values: CDR1 SGHTA, CDR2 FQGNSA. For the CDR3, the DNA is TGTGCCAGCAGCTTAGCGCCAGGTCGGACCGCCACTGAAGCTTTCTTT. Translated, it gives CASSLAPGRTATEAFF.

There are a few counts of this clonotype. V and J are TRBV7-9 and TRBJ2-7, with 10 bases matching TRBD1. With V trimmed by 5 bases and J by 2 bases, 12 bases remained unmatched. This CDR3 has 17 residues. Germline-derived CDR1 and CDR2 are SEHNR and FQNEAQ (reference sequence). The CDR3 DNA follows: TGTGCCAGCAGCCGTCGGACAGGGGGGGTGGTCGCCTACGAGCAGTACTTC. Protein: CASSRRTGGVVAYEQYF.

This clonotype was counted at least ten times. The chain has TRBV20-1 and TRBJ1-2; TRBD1 is a possible D gene (5 bases). CDR3 length: 12 amino acids. The germline CDR1 and CDR2 sequences are DFQATT and SNEGSKA (reference sequence). V dropped 3 bases and J dropped 8 bases, with 13 bases sitting between them. The CDR3 protein is CSASPGMGGYTF. The CDR3 nucleotides are TGCAGTGCTAGTCCAGGGATGGGGGGCTACACCTTC.

The chain is built from TRBV10-2 and TRBJ2-1, with 12 nucleotides matching TRBD2. Germline V CDR1 and CDR2: WSHSY, SAAADI. This CDR3 region has 14 residues. Trimming cost V 2 bases and J 13 bases; bases outside gene matches: 6. The CDR3 DNA follows: TGCGCCAGCAGTGAGGGCCTAGCGGGGGGGCCCCAGTTCTTC. Protein: CASSEGLAGGPQFF.

This clonotype was counted at least ten times. The rearrangement uses TRBV6-5 and TRBJ2-4, with D hard to call. The J call may be mistaken, given a closer DNA end match to TRBJ2-7. This CDR3 contains 15 residues. Germline lookup yields CDR1 MNHEY and CDR2 SVGAGI. The CDR3 protein is CASTVLLVAYFEQYF. The DNA for the CDR3 is TGTGCCAGCACCGTACTTCTAGTGGCCTATTTCGAGCAGTACTTC.

The chain has TRBV5-1 and TRBJ2-7; D is undetermined. V shed 0 bases and J shed 5 bases, with 12 bases lying between them. This CDR3 region has 14 residues. CDR1 is SGHRS and CDR2 is YFSETQ in the germline V gene. The CDR3 sequence: CASSLEPSMHEQYF. The CDR3, as DNA: TGCGCCAGCAGCTTGGAACCATCCATGCACGAGCAGTACTTC.

The chain couples TRBV20-1 to TRBJ2-1; TRBD2 might be the D (7 bases). In germline, CDR1 is DFQATT, CDR2 SNEGSKA (reference sequence). The V gene lost 2 bases and the J gene lost 9 bases, with 20 bases spanning the gap. CDR3 size: 15 residues. CDR3: CSARRPSEGGGEQFF. CDR3 DNA sequence: TGCAGTGCTAGAAGGCCTAGCGAGGGGGGGGGTGAGCAGTTCTTC.

This clonotype was seen repeatedly, ten times or more. The V and J genes are TRBV29-1 and TRBJ1-2; 8 nucleotides agree with TRBD1. J lost 6 bases, V lost 4 bases, and 7 bases had no gene match. The V gene's germline CDR1 is SQVTM and CDR2 ANQGSEA. The CDR3 spans 13 residues. The CDR3: CSVAKGQEHGYTF. For the CDR3, the DNA is TGCAGCGTTGCCAAGGGACAGGAGCATGGCTACACCTTC.

In its sample, this clonotype was seen many times. The V and J genes are TRBV29-1 and TRBJ2-5; tentatively, D is TRBD1 or TRBD2 (7 bases each). Per germline, CDR1 SQVTM and CDR2 ANQGSEA. The V and J ends lost 7 bases and 1 base respectively, with 19 bases between them. CDR3 length equals 15 residues. The CDR3 protein is CSARGTGEGQETQYF. The CDR3 DNA reads as TGCAGCGCCCGGGGCACAGGGGAGGGCCAAGAGACCCAGTACTTC.

This chain joins TRBV6-1 and TRBJ2-7; D not certain. V dropped 1 base and J dropped 2 bases, with 12 bases sitting between them. Germline CDR1 and CDR2: MNHNS and SASEGT. The CDR3 length is 15 residues. CDR3 in amino acids: CASSEVVGTPYEQYF. DNA of the CDR3: TGTGCCAGCAGTGAAGTAGTGGGCACCCCCTACGAGCAGTACTTC.

The chain is built from TRBV5-1 and TRBJ1-1, with unresolved D. The CDR3 extends over 14 amino acids. The V and J ends lost 5 bases and 1 base respectively, with 12 bases between them. Germline values: CDR1 SGHRS, CDR2 YFSETQ. CDR3 DNA: TGCGCCAGCAGAACCGGAGGGAAGAACACTGAAGCTTTCTTT. Residues: CASRTGGKNTEAFF.

A single count supports this clonotype. The V gene is TRBV6-5, the J gene TRBJ2-1; D might be TRBD1 (6 bases). The CDR3 extends over 13 amino acids. The germline V gene encodes CDR1 MNHEY and CDR2 SVGAGI. V was cut by 6 bases and J by 7 bases, with 13 bases left in between. This chain's CDR3 is CASRDRQGNEQFF. CDR3 nucleotides: TGTGCCAGCAGAGATCGTCAGGGGAATGAGCAGTTCTTC.

This rearrangement joins TRBV20-1 to TRBJ2-1; 8 bases are a match to TRBD1. There are 13 residues in the CDR3. Germline V CDR1 and CDR2: DFQATT, SNEGSKA (reference sequence). V gave up 6 bases and J gave up 5 bases; unmatched junction bases: 6. CDR3 protein: CSAEDRVHNEQFF. The CDR3 region has the DNA TGCAGTGCCGAGGACAGGGTCCACAATGAGCAGTTCTTC.